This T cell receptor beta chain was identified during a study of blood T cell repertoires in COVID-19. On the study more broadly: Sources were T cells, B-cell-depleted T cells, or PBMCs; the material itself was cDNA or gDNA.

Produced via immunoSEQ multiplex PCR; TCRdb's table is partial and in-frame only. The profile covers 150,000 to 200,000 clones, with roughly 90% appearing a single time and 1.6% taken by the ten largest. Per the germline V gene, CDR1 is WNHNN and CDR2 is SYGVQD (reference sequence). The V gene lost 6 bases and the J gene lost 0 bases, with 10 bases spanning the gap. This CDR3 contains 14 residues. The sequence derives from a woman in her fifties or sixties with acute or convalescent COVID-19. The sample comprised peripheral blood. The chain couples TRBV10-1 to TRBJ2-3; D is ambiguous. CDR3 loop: CASRDCSSTDTQYF. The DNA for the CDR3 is TGCGCCAGCAGAGACTGTTCTAGCACAGATACGCAGTATTTT.